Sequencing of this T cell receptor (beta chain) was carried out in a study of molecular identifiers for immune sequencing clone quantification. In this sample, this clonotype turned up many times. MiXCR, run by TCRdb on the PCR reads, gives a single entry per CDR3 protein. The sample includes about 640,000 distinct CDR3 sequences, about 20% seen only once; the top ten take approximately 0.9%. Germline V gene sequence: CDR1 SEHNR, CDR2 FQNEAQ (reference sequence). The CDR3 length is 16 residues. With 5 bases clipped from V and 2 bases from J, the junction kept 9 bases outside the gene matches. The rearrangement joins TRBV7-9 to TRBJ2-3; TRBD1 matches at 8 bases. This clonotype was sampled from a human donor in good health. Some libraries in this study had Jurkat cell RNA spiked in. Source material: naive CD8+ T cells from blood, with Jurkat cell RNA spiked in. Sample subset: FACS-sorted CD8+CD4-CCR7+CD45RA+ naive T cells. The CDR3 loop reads CASSRTAGGNTDTQYF. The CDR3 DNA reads TGTGCCAGCAGCCGAACTGCAGGGGGCAACACAGATACGCAGTATTTT.